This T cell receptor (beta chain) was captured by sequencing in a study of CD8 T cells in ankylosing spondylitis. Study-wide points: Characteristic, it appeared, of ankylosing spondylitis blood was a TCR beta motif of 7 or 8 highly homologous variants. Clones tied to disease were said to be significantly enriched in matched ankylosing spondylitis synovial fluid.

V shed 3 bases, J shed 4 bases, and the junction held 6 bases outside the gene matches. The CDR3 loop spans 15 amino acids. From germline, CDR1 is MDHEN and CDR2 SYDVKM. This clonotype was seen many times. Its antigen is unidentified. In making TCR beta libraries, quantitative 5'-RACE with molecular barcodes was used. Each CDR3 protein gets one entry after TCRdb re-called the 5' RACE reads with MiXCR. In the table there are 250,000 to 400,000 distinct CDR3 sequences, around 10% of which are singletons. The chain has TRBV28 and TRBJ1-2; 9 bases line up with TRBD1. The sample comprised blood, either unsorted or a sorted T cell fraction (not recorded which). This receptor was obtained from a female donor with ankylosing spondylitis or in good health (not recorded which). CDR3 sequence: CASSFGTGLIYGYTF. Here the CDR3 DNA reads TGTGCCAGCAGTTTTGGGACAGGGCTGATCTATGGCTACACCTTC.